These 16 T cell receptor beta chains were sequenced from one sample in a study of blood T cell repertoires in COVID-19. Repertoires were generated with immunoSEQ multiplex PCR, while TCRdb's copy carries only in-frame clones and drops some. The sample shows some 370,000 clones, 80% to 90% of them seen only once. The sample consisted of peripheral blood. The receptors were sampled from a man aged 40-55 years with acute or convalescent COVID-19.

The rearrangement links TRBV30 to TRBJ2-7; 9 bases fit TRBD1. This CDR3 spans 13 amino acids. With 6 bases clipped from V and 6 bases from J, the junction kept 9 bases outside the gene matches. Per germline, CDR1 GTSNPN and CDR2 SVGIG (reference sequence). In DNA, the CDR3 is TGTGCCTGCGGACGGGACAGGGATCGCGAGCAGTACTTC. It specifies CACGRDRDREQYF.

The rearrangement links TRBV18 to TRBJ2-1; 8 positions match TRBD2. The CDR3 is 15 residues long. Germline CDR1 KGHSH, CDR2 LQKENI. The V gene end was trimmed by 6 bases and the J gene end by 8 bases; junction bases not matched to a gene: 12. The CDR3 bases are TGTGCCAGCTCGCGGGGGGATGCAAGTGTGGATGAGCAGTTCTTC. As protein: CASSRGDASVDEQFF.

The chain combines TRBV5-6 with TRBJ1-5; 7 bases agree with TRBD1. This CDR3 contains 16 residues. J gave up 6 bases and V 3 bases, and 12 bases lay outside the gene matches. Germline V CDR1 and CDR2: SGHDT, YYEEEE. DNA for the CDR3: TGTGCCAGCAGCTGGACAGGCACAGCAGGCAGTCAGCCCCAGCATTTT. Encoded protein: CASSWTGTAGSQPQHF.

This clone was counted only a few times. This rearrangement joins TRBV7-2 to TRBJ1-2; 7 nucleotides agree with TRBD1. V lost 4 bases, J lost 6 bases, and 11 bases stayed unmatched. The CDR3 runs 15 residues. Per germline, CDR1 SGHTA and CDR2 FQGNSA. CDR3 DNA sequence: TGTGCCAGCAGCTATGGACAGGTTGAGGGAAATGGCTACACCTTC. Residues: CASSYGQVEGNGYTF.

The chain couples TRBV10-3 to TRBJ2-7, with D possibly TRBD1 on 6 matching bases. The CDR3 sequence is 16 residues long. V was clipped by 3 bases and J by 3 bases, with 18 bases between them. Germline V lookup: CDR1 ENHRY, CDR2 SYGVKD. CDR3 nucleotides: TGTGCCATCAGTGAACGTCTAGGGCAGGGGAACTACGAGCAGTACTTC. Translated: CAISERLGQGNYEQYF.

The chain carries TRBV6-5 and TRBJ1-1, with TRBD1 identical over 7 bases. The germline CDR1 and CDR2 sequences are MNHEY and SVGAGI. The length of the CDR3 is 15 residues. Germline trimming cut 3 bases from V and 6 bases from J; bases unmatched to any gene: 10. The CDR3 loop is CASSYSPDRASEAFF. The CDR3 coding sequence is TGTGCCAGCAGTTATTCCCCCGACAGGGCGTCTGAAGCTTTCTTT.

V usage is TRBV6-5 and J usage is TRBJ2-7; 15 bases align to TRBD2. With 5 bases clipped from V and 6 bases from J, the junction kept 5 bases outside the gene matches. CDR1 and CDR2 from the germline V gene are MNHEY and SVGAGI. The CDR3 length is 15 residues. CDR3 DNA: TGTGCCAGCAGTAGGGGGACTAGCGGGAGGAGCGAGCAGTACTTC. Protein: CASSRGTSGRSEQYF.

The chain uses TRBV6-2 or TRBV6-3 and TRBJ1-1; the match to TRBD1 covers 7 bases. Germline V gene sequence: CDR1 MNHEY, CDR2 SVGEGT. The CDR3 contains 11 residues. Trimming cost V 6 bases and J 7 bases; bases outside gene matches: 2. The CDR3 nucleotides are TGTGCCAGCAGCCGGGACAGTGAAGCTTTCTTT. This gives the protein CASSRDSEAFF.

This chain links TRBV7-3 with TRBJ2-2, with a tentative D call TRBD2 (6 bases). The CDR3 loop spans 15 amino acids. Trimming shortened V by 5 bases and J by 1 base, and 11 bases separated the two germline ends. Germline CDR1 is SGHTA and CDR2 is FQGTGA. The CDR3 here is CASSPSGENTGELFF. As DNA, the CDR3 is TGTGCCAGCAGCCCCTCGGGGGAGAACACCGGGGAGCTGTTTTTT.

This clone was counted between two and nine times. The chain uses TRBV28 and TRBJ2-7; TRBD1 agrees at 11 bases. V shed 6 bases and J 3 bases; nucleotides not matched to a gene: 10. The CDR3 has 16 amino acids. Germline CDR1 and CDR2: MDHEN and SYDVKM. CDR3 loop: CASRLVGTGGNYEQYF. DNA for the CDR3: TGTGCCAGCAGACTTGTCGGGACAGGGGGGAACTACGAGCAGTACTTC.

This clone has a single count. The CDR3 DNA reads TGTGCCAGCAGTGAAGACAGGGGAAGTCGGGAAAAACTGTTTTTT. It specifies CASSEDRGSREKLFF. This chain connects TRBV2 to TRBJ1-4, with 7 positions matching TRBD1. This CDR3 is built from 15 residues. The V segment lost 1 base and the J segment 8 bases; nucleotides outside the gene matches: 7. Per the germline V gene, CDR1 is SNHLY and CDR2 is FYNNEI.

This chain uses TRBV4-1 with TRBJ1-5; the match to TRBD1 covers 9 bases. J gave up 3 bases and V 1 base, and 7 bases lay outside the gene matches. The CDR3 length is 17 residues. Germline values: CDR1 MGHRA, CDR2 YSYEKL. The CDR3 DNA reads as TGCGCCAGCAGCCAAGCCTGGACAGGGGAGGACAATCAGCCCCAGCATTTT. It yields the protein CASSQAWTGEDNQPQHF.

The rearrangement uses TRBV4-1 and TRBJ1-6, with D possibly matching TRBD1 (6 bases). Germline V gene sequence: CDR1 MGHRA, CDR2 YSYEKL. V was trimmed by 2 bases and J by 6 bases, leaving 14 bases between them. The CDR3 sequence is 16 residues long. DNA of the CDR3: TGCGCCAGCAGCCAAACCCGGGACACCCGTAATTCACCCCTCCACTTT. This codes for CASSQTRDTRNSPLHF.

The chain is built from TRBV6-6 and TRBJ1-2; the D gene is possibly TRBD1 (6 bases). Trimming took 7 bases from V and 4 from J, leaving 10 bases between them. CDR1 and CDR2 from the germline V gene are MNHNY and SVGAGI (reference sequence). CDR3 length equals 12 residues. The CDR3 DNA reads TGTGCCAGCACCAGGACAGTCTATGGCTACACCTTC. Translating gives CASTRTVYGYTF.

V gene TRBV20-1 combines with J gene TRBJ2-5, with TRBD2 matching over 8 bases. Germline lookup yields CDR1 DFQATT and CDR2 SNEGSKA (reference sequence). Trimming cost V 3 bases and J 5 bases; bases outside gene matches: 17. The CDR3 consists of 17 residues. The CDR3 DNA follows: TGCAGTGCTAGTAACCCGAGCGGGAGACACAGTCAGGAGACCCAGTACTTC. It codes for CSASNPSGRHSQETQYF.

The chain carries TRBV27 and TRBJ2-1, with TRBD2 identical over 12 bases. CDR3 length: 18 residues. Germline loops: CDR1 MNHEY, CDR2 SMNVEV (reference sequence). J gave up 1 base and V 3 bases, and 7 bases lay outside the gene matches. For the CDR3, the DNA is TGTGCCAGCAGTTTTCCCGGACTAGCGGGAAGGTCCTACAATGAGCAGTTCTTC. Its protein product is CASSFPGLAGRSYNEQFF.